What follows are 2 T cell receptor beta chains derived from one specimen sequenced in a study of CD4 and CD8 cells across lung adenocarcinoma regions listed by TCRdb under 2018. The library came from PCR. The reads were generated on a HiSeq X Ten. The public sequencing data were trimmed at Q25 with fastp and processed into clonotypes with MiXCR by TCRdb, which kept only in-frame beta chains. Identical CDR3 protein sequences are pooled into one entry, listed with their most common genes and DNA. This sample holds about 17,000 distinct CDR3 sequences; about half were observed only once. The ten biggest clones cover approximately 18% of the sample. The specimen was CD4+ T cells from the margin of a lung tumor. Explained via the paper, the cell subset or site label denotes: tumor margin region. All receptors derive from a male donor with lung adenocarcinoma. The CD4 and CD8 labels of this study may be unreliable.

The chain combines TRBV5-1 with TRBJ2-5, with no clear D. There are 12 residues in the CDR3. Germline lookup yields CDR1 SGHRS and CDR2 YFSETQ. V was pared by 0 bases and J by 5 bases, with 5 bases between. The CDR3: CASSLASETQYF. The CDR3 DNA reads as TGCGCCAGCAGCTTGGCCTCCGAGACCCAGTACTTC. Full variable domain (missing parts from reference TRBV5-1 and TRBJ2-5): KAGVTQTPRYLIKTRGQQVTLSCSPISGHRSVSWYQQTPGQGLQFLFEYFSETQRNKGNFPGRFSGRQFSNSRSEMNVSTLELGDSALYLCASSLASETQYFGPGTRLLVL.

This clonotype appeared a few times. The V gene is TRBV5-5, the J gene TRBJ2-7; 8 bases are shared with TRBD2. V lost 0 bases and J lost 0; bases outside the gene matches: 14. The length of the CDR3 is 19 residues. Germline loops: CDR1 SGHKS, CDR2 YYEKEE (reference sequence). The CDR3 sequence is CASSLAGNGGLVISYEQYF. CDR3 sequence (DNA): TGTGCCAGCAGCTTGGCCGGGAACGGGGGACTAGTGATCTCCTACGAGCAGTACTTC.